A selection of T cell receptor beta chains follows, all from one sample in a study of TIL therapy for anti-PD-1-resistant metastatic lung cancer. Here immunoSEQ multiplex PCR was the method, and the copy in TCRdb shows in-frame clones only, minus some. Among tens of thousands of clones, roughly 70% were seen once, and the ten largest hold 5.5% to 6%. The starting material was tumor tissue, obtained at baseline. These receptors came from a person aged 25 to 79 with non-small cell lung cancer. Both conserved end residues are part of each CDR3. The D gene is left open where the match is weak. Rows may omit the clone size; those that give it use once, few, many or a size class.

few,-,TRBJ2-5,TRBV4-2,TGTGCCAGCAGCCAAGAGCCCACCGAGACCCAGTACTTC,CASSQEPTETQYF
-,-,TRBJ2-7,TRBV28,TGTGCCAGCAGTCTGGGGCAGGGACCCTACGAGCAGTACTTC,CASSLGQGPYEQYF
-,-,TRBJ2-3,TRBV10-3,TGTGCCATCAGTGAGTCCTCGCGCGGAGATACGCAGTATTTT,CAISESSRGDTQYF
-,-,TRBJ2-1,TRBV11-3,TGTGCCAGCAGCTTAGATTGGCGGGAAGGGTACAATGAGCAGTTCTTC,CASSLDWREGYNEQFF
once,-,TRBJ2-1,TRBV19,TGTGCCAGTAGTAATAGCCTCTTGAATGAGCAGTTCTTC,CASSNSLLNEQFF
-,TRBD1,TRBJ1-5,TRBV28,TGTGCCAGCAGGATCGGGACAGGGAATCAGCCCCAGCATTTT,CASRIGTGNQPQHF
-,-,TRBJ2-5,TRBV21-1,TGTGCCAGCAGCAAAAGGAACAGGGGTCTTGAGACCCAGTACTTC,CASSKRNRGLETQYF
-,-,TRBJ2-5,TRBV6-5,TGTGCCAGCAGTGCCCCAGGCCTACTCGAGACCCAGTACTTC,CASSAPGLLETQYF
-,-,TRBJ2-5,TRBV27,TGTGCCAGCAGGGCTAAGACGGAGGCGGGGACCCAGTACTTC,CASRAKTEAGTQYF
-,-,TRBJ2-7,TRBV15,TGTGCCACCAGCAGCATCATTTGGGGGAGCTCCTACGAGCAGTACTTC,CATSSIIWGSSYEQYF
-,-,TRBJ2-6,TRBV19,TGTGCCAGTAGTAGCGGGTCTGGGGCCAACGTCCTGACTTTC,CASSSGSGANVLTF
-,-,TRBJ1-5,TRBV19,TGTGCCAGTAAGGGGCCTGCGGGGAGCAATCAGCCCCAGCATTTT,CASKGPAGSNQPQHF
-,TRBD1,TRBJ2-4,TRBV2,TGTGCCAGCAGTGTAGGGGGCGGGTACAACATTCAGTACTTC,CASSVGGGYNIQYF
-,-,TRBJ2-4,TRBV9,TGTGCCAGCAGCGTAGGACGGACACTAGCCAAAAACATTCAGTACTTC,CASSVGRTLAKNIQYF
-,-,TRBJ1-5,TRBV6-1,TGTGCCAGCAGTGAAGTGGGGGGTTATAATCAGCCCCAGCATTTT,CASSEVGGYNQPQHF
-,TRBD1,TRBJ1-1,TRBV5-6,TGTGCCAGCAGCAGCACCGTGGACAGGGTATCTTTTTTTTCTTTCTTT,CASSSTVDRVSFFSFF
-,TRBD1,TRBJ2-7,TRBV5-6,TGTGCCAGCAGCCACCCGGGACAGGGGTTCCGACAGCAGTACTTC,CASSHPGQGFRQQYF
-,-,TRBJ1-3,TRBV19,TGTGCCAGTAAGGCCGGCACCTTCTCTGGAAACACCATATATTTT,CASKAGTFSGNTIYF
few,-,TRBJ2-1,TRBV25-1,TGTGCCAGCAGTGAATACCCCTCGGCCCACGGGGATGAGCAGTTCTTC,CASSEYPSAHGDEQFF
-,TRBD1,TRBJ1-2,TRBV7-3,TGTGCCAGCAGCCCGCGGGCGTGGGACAGGGGCTATGGCTACACCTTC,CASSPRAWDRGYGYTF
-,TRBD1,TRBJ2-7,TRBV27,TGTGCCAGCAGTTTATATACAGGGGGAGGCTACGAGCAGTACTTC,CASSLYTGGGYEQYF
once,TRBD1,TRBJ2-3,TRBV27,TGTGCCAGCAGAACTACAGGGGGCTACGCAGATACGCAGTATTTT,CASRTTGGYADTQYF
-,-,TRBJ2-7,TRBV28,TGTGCCAGCAGGCCAGTTACGGCATTGTTGTACTTC,CASRPVTALLYF
-,-,TRBJ1-2,TRBV9,TGTGCCAGCAGCGTACCTACAAACCTCGGGGAGAACTATGGCTACACCTTC,CASSVPTNLGENYGYTF
-,-,TRBJ2-7,TRBV7-9,TGTGCCAGCAGTTCGAGCGGGACAGCGTACGAGCAGTACTTC,CASSSSGTAYEQYF
-,TRBD1,TRBJ2-5,TRBV4-2,TGTGCCAGCAAACAAATAACAGGGGGACGAGAGACCCAGTACTTC,CASKQITGGRETQYF
few,-,TRBJ1-6,TRBV28,TGTGCCAGCAGTTTAGCCGGGATCAATTCACCCCTCCACTTT,CASSLAGINSPLHF
-,TRBD1,TRBJ1-5,TRBV18,TGTGCCAGCTCACCGACCAGGGCAGGGGGGCAGCCCCAGCATTTT,CASSPTRAGGQPQHF
-,-,TRBJ2-2,TRBV7-9,TGTGCCAGCAAGGGGATACCGAACACCGGGGAGCTGTTTTTT,CASKGIPNTGELFF
few,-,TRBJ1-4,TRBV4-2,TGTGCCAGCAGGGACGGCAATAATGAAAAACTGTTTTTT,CASRDGNNEKLFF
once,TRBD2,TRBJ2-2,TRBV9,TGTGCCAGCAGCTTCGGGACTAGCGGGAGAAACACCGGGGAGCTGTTTTTT,CASSFGTSGRNTGELFF
few,-,TRBJ2-7,TRBV11-3,TGTGCCAGCAGCACTCGTCATGGGAGTGAGCAGTACTTC,CASSTRHGSEQYF
-,-,TRBJ1-6,TRBV11-2,TGTGCCAGCAGCTTAGTATCTACCAATTCACCCCTCCACTTT,CASSLVSTNSPLHF
once,-,TRBJ2-1,TRBV5-1,TGCGCCAGCAGCTTGCAGTTGGCAGGGACCAACAATGAGCAGTTCTTC,CASSLQLAGTNNEQFF
-,-,TRBJ1-1,TRBV2,TGTGCCAGCAGTTCCAACCAGGGAGCTGAAGCTTTCTTT,CASSSNQGAEAFF
many,-,TRBJ1-1,TRBV10-1,TGCGCCAGCAGTGAGTCCGGCGGGAACACTGAAGCTTTCTTT,CASSESGGNTEAFF
few,-,TRBJ2-2,TRBV9,TGTGCCAGCGAAAACACCGGGGAGCTGTTTTTT,CASENTGELFF
-,-,TRBJ2-7,TRBV20-1,TGCAGTGCTAGCCCGGGGTTCGAGCAGTACTTC,CSASPGFEQYF
-,TRBD2,TRBJ2-1,TRBV5-1,TGCGCCAGCAGCTTTGAGTCAGCGGGGGCGAATGAAGAGCAGTTCTTC,CASSFESAGANEEQFF
-,-,TRBJ1-2,TRBV27,TGTGCCAGCAGTGCAACAGGGAGGAATGGCTACACCTTC,CASSATGRNGYTF
-,-,TRBJ2-7,TRBV5-5,TGTGCCAGCAGCTTAATGCCGGGCAGCGGATACGAGCAGTACTTC,CASSLMPGSGYEQYF